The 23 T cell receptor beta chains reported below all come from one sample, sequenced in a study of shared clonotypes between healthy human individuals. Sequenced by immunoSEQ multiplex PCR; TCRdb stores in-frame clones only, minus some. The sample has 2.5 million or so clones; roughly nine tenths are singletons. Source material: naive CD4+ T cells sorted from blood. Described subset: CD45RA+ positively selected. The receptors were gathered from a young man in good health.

CDR3 loop: CASSPTWDRSNYGYTF. CDR3 in DNA: TGTGCCAGCAGCCCCACCTGGGACAGGAGTAACTATGGCTACACCTTC. This chain links TRBV9 with TRBJ1-2, with TRBD1 identical over 8 bases. V was clipped by 4 bases and J by 1 base; unmatched bases: 9. Germline V gives CDR1 SGDLS, CDR2 YYNGEE. The CDR3 runs 16 residues. Supplemented by reference TRBV9 and TRBJ1-2, the full variable domain reads DSGVTQTPKHLITATGQRVTLRCSPRSGDLSVYWYQQSLDQGLQFLIQYYNGEERAKGNILERFSAQQFPDLHSELNLSSLELGDSALYFCASSPTWDRSNYGYTFGSGTRLTVV.

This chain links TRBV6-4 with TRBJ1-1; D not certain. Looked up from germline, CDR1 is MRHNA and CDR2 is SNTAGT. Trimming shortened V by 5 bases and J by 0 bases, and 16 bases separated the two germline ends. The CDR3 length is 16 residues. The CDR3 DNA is TGTGCCAGCAGTTCGGGTGTGGGGAGCATGAACACTGAAGCTTTCTTT. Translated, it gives CASSSGVGSMNTEAFF.

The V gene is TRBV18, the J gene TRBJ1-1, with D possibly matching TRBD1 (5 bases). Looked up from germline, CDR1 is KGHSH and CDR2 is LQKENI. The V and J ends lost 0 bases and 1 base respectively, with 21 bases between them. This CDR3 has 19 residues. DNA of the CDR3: TGTGCCAGCTCACCACCAGGGGCAGCAAAGGTGCAAGGGAACACTGAAGCTTTCTTT. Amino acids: CASSPPGAAKVQGNTEAFF.

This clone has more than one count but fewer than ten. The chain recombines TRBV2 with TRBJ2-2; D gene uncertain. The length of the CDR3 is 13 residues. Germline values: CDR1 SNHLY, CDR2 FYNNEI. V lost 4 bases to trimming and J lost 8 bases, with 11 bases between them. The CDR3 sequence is CASSAISQGELFF. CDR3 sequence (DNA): TGTGCCAGCAGTGCAATTAGTCAGGGGGAGCTGTTTTTT.

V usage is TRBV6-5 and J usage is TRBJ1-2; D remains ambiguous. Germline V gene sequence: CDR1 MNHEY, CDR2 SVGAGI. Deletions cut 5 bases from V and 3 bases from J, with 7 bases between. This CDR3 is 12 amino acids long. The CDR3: CASSASYYGYTF. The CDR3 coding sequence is TGTGCCAGCAGTGCGTCTTACTATGGCTACACCTTC.

This CDR3 reads CASSVRGAANTGELFF. The DNA of the CDR3 is TGTGCCAGCAGCGTTCGGGGAGCAGCGAACACCGGGGAGCTGTTTTTT. The chain recombines TRBV7-8 with TRBJ2-2; possibly TRBD2 for D (5 bases). The germline V gene has CDR1 SGHVS and CDR2 FQNEAQ. Trimming shortened V by 5 bases and J by 0 bases, and 13 bases separated the two germline ends. CDR3 length equals 16 residues. The full variable domain, with the rest looked up from reference TRBV7-8 and TRBJ2-2, is GAGVSQSPRYKVAKRGQDVALRCDPISGHVSLFWYQQALGQGPEFLTYFQNEAQLDKSGLPSDRFFAERPEGSVSTLKIQRTQQEDSAVYLCASSVRGAANTGELFFGEGSRLTVL.

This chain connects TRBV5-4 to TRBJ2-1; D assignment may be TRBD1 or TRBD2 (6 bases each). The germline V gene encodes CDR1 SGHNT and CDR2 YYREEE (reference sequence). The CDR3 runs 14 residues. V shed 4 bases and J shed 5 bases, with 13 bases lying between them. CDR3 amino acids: CASSPRGLDNEQFF. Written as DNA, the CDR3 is TGTGCCAGCAGCCCCCGGGGGCTCGACAATGAGCAGTTCTTC.

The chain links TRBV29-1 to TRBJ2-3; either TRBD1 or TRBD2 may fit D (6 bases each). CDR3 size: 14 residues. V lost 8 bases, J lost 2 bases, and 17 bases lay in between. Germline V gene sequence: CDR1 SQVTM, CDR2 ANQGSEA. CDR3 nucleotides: TGCAGCACCCGGGGGCCCTTTGACACAGATACGCAGTATTTT. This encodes CSTRGPFDTDTQYF.

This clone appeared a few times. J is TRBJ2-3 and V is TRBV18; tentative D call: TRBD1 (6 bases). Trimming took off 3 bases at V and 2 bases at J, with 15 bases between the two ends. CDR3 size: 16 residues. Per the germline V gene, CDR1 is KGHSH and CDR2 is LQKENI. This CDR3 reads CASSPFRDKLTDTQYF. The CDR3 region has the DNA TGTGCCAGCTCACCCTTCCGGGACAAACTCACAGATACGCAGTATTTT.

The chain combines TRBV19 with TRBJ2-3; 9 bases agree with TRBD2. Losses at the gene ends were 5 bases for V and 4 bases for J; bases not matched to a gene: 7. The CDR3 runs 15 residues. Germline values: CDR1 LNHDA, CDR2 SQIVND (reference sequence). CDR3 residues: CASSWAGGQSDTQYF. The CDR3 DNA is TGTGCCAGTAGTTGGGCGGGGGGGCAGTCAGATACGCAGTATTTT.

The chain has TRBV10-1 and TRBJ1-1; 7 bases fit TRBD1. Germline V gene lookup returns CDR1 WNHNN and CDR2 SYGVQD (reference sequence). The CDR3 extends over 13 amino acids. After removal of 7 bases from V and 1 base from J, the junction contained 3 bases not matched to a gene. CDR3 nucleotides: TGCGCCAGCATGGGACAGCCGAACACTGAAGCTTTCTTT. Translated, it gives CASMGQPNTEAFF.

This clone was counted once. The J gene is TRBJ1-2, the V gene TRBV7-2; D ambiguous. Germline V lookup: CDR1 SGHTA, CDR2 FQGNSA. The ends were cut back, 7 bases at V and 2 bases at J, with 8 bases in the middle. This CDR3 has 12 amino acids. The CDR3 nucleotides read TGTGCCAGCACCACCTTGAACTATGGCTACACCTTC. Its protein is CASTTLNYGYTF.

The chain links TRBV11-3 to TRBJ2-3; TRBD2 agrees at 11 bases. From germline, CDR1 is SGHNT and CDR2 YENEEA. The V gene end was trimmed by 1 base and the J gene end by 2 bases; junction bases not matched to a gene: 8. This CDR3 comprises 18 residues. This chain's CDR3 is CASSLGSLAGGTTDTQYF. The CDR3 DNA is TGTGCCAGCAGCTTAGGATCCCTAGCGGGAGGAACCACAGATACGCAGTATTTT.

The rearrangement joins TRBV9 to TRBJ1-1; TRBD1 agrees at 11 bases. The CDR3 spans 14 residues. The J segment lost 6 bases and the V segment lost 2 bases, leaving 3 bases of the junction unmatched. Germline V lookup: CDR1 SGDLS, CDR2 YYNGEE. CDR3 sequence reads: CASSVGQGGAEAFF. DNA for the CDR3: TGTGCCAGCAGCGTGGGACAGGGGGGGGCTGAAGCTTTCTTT.

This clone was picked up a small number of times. As DNA, the CDR3 is TGTGCCAGCAGCTGGGGACAGGGAAATCAGCCCCAGCATTTT. Protein product: CASSWGQGNQPQHF. V usage is TRBV7-9 and J usage is TRBJ1-5; 9 bases are shared with TRBD1. This CDR3 is built from 14 residues. Germline CDR1 and CDR2: SEHNR and FQNEAQ (reference sequence). After removal of 4 bases from V and 4 bases from J, the junction contained 2 bases not matched to a gene.

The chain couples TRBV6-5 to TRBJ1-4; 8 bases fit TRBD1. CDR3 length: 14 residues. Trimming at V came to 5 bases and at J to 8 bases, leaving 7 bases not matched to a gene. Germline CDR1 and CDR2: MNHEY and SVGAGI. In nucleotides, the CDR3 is TGTGCCAGCAGTGACTACAGGGGGGCCGAAAAACTGTTTTTT. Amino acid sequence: CASSDYRGAEKLFF.

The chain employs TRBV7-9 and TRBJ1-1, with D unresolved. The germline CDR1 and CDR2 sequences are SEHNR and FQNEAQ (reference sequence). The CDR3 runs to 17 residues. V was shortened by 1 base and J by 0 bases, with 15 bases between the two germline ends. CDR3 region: CASSLDMELTLNTEAFF. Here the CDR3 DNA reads TGTGCCAGCAGCTTAGACATGGAGCTGACTTTGAACACTGAAGCTTTCTTT.

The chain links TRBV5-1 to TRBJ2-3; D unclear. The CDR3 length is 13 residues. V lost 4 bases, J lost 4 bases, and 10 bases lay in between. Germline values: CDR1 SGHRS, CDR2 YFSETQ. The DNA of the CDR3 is TGCGCCAGCAGCCCGGAATACCCAGATACGCAGTATTTT. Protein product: CASSPEYPDTQYF. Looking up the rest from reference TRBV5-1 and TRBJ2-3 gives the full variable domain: KAGVTQTPRYLIKTRGQQVTLSCSPISGHRSVSWYQQTPGQGLQFLFEYFSETQRNKGNFPGRFSGRQFSNSRSEMNVSTLELGDSALYLCASSPEYPDTQYFGPGTRLTVL.

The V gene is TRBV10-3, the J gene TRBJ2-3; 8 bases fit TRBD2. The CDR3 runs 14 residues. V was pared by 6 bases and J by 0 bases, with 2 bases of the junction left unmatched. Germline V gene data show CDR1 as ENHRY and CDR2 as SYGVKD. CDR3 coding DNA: TGTGCCATCAGCCAGCGGGAGAGCACAGATACGCAGTATTTT. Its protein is CAISQRESTDTQYF.

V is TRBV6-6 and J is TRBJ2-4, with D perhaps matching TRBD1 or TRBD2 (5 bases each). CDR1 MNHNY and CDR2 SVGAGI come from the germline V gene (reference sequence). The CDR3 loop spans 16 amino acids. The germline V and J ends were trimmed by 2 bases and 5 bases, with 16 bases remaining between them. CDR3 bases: TGTGCCAGCAGTTACGAGGGGATCCCACTGCAAAACATTCAGTACTTC. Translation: CASSYEGIPLQNIQYF.

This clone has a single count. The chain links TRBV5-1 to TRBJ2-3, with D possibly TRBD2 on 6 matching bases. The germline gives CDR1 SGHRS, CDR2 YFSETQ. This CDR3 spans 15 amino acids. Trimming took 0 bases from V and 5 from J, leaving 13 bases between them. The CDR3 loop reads CASSLDSGGGDTQYF. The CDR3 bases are TGCGCCAGCAGCTTGGATTCCGGGGGAGGAGATACGCAGTATTTT.

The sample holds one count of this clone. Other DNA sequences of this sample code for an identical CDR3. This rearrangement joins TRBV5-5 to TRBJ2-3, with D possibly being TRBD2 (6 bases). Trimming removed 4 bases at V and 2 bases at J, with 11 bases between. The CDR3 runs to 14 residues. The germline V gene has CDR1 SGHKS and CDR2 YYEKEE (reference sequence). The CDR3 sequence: CASSRDSLTDTQYF. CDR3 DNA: TGTGCCAGCAGCCGGGACTCCCTCACAGATACGCAGTATTTT. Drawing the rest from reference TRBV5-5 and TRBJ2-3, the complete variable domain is DAGVTQSPTHLIKTRGQQVTLRCSPISGHKSVSWYQQVLGQGPQFIFQYYEKEERGRGNFPDRFSARQFPNYSSELNVNALLLGDSALYLCASSRDSLTDTQYFGPGTRLTVL.

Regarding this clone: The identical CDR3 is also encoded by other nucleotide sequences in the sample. The CDR3 bases are TGTGCCAGCAGTGGACAGGGTTGGGACGAGCAGTACTTC. Translated, it gives CASSGQGWDEQYF. The chain couples TRBV2 to TRBJ2-7, with TRBD1 identical over 7 bases. V lost 4 bases to trimming and J lost 5 bases; unmatched junction nucleotides: 5. This CDR3 region has 13 residues. The germline V gene encodes CDR1 SNHLY and CDR2 FYNNEI.